This record concerns one TCR beta chain sequence. This entry comes from a study of blood T cell repertoires in COVID-19. The V end was cut by 5 bases, the J end by 0 bases, with 11 bases between. The CDR3 covers 14 residues. Germline values: CDR1 SGHRS, CDR2 YFSETQ. Source study methods: For nucleated cells, counts were estimated from reference gene primer amplification. Profiled with immunoSEQ multiplex PCR; TCRdb holds only in-frame clones, not every one. That table gives V, J and clone size, and the DNA gave D and trimming. The sample yields about 180,000 clones, 86% seen once. The chain carries TRBV5-1 and TRBJ1-1, with a weak D call TRBD1 (5 bases). This receptor was taken from a man in his 70s with active or convalescent COVID-19. The specimen sequenced was peripheral blood. The CDR3 DNA sequence: TGCGCCAGCAGTAGGGACTCCATGAACACTGAAGCTTTCTTT. Residues: CASSRDSMNTEAFF.